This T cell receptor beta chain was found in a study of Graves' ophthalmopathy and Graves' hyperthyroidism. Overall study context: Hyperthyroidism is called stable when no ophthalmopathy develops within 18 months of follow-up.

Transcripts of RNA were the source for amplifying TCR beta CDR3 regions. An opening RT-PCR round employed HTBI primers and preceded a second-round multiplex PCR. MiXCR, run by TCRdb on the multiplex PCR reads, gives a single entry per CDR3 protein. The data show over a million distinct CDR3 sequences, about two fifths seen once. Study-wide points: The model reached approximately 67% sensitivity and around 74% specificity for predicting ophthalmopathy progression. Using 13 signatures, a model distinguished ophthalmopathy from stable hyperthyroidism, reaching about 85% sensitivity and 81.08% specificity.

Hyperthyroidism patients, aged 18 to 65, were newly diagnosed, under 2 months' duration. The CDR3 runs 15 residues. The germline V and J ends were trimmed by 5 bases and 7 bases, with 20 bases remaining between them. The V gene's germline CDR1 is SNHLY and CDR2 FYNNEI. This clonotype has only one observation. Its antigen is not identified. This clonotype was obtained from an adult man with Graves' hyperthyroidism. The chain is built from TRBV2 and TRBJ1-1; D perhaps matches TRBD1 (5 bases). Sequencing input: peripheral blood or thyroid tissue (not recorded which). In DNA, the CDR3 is TGTGCCAGCAGTACCAGGAAGACAGTCACTAATGAAGCTTTCTTT. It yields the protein CASSTRKTVTNEAFF.